This TCR beta chain was sequenced in a study of blood T cell repertoires in COVID-19. In the original workflow: Reference gene primer amplification gave nucleated cell count estimates. Produced via immunoSEQ multiplex PCR; TCRdb's table is partial and in-frame only. The V and J calls and the clone size are those of that table, but D and trimming were determined from the DNA. The data show around 300,000 clones, around 89% seen once. V was pared by 3 bases and J by 6 bases, with 8 bases of the junction left unmatched. Germline V gene data show CDR1 as SGHVS and CDR2 as FNYEAQ. The CDR3 loop spans 15 amino acids.

This receptor was identified in a woman younger than 30 with acute COVID-19. The sequencing input was PBMCs or T cells enriched from blood (not recorded which). The chain joins TRBV7-6 to TRBJ1-1, with 9 bases matching TRBD1. Here the CDR3 reads CASSLTGTGHAEAFF. The CDR3 DNA follows: TGTGCCAGCAGCTTGACCGGGACAGGGCACGCTGAAGCTTTCTTT.